This T cell receptor (beta chain) was found in a study of cytomegalovirus exposure and HLA in healthy donors. 13 Jbeta primers and 60 Vbeta primers were used for the PCR. TCRdb keeps only in-frame clones here, not all; method: immunoSEQ multiplex PCR. This table holds fewer than 200,000 clones, roughly 72% found once. In nominal health when sampled, donors likely had unrecorded immune exposures nonetheless. This CDR3 spans 16 amino acids. Germline loops: CDR1 ENHRY, CDR2 SYGVKD. The V end lost 3 bases, the J end lost 0 bases, and 9 bases lay between the germline ends. Input material: PBMCs. The V gene is TRBV10-3, the J gene TRBJ2-6; TRBD2 might be the D (5 bases). The sequence came from a man aged 35-49 years in good health and CMV-seropositive. The CDR3 loop is CAISEGGTSGANVLTF. The CDR3 DNA is TGTGCCATCAGTGAAGGAGGAACCTCTGGGGCCAACGTCCTGACTTTC.